Presented here are 25 T cell receptor beta chains from one specimen sequenced in a study of CD8 T cells in Susac syndrome. Random hexamers served to reverse transcribe about 0.5 to 1 ug RNA. TCRdb processed the immunoSEQ multiplex PCR reads anew with MiXCR; each CDR3 protein has one entry. The table has 150,000 to 200,000 distinct CDR3 sequences, approximately 94% seen once; the top ten hold about 0.089%. The material sequenced was CD4+ T cells from PBMCs. These receptors were obtained from a human donor with multiple sclerosis.

The chain links TRBV5-4 to TRBJ2-3, with 12 bases matching TRBD2. The V gene end was trimmed by 4 bases and the J gene end by 3 bases; junction bases not matched to a gene: 6. This CDR3 spans 16 amino acids. Germline V lookup: CDR1 SGHNT, CDR2 YYREEE (reference sequence). Here the CDR3 reads CASSPTSGRLTDTQYF. CDR3 in DNA: TGTGCCAGCAGCCCGACTAGCGGGAGATTAACAGATACGCAGTATTTT.

The chain uses TRBV23-1 and TRBJ2-1, with D perhaps matching TRBD2 (6 bases). TRBV23-1 is an ORF; its function is uncertain. Trimming cost V 8 bases and J 6 bases, with 29 bases left between them. The CDR3 runs to 18 residues. The chain's CDR3 is CASAGAGRAGYTGNEQFF. CDR3 nucleotides: TGCGCCAGCGCCGGGGCAGGGCGGGCGGGGTATACGGGCAATGAGCAGTTCTTC.

The chain joins TRBV6-2 or TRBV6-3 to TRBJ2-1, with 8 bases fitting TRBD2. This CDR3 has 15 amino acids. The germline V gene encodes CDR1 MNHEY and CDR2 SVGEGT. The trim removed 0 bases at V and 7 bases at J, leaving 5 bases unmatched. The CDR3 sequence: CASSYSAGGWNEQFF. CDR3 nucleotide sequence: TGTGCCAGCAGTTACTCCGCGGGAGGTTGGAATGAGCAGTTCTTC.

The CDR3 DNA is TGTGCCAGCAGCCAAGATCTAAACCCCAATTCACCCCTCCACTTT. This encodes CASSQDLNPNSPLHF. This chain connects TRBV4-2 to TRBJ1-6; D call uncertain. The CDR3 spans 15 residues. Trimming removed 0 bases at V and 7 bases at J, with 10 bases between. The germline gives CDR1 LGHNA, CDR2 YNFKEQ.

This clonotype is a singleton in its sample. This sequence joins TRBV28 and TRBJ2-5, with 7 positions matching TRBD1. The junction had 7 bases not matched to a gene; V was cut back by 4 bases and J by 2 bases. There are 15 residues in the CDR3. Germline CDR1 MDHEN, CDR2 SYDVKM. CDR3 nucleotides: TGTGCCAGCAGTTCCGGACAGGACAAGCAAGAGACCCAGTACTTC. It encodes CASSSGQDKQETQYF. The full variable domain, its missing parts supplied by reference TRBV28 and TRBJ2-5, is DVKVTQSSRYLVKRTGEKVFLECVQDMDHENMFWYRQDPGLGLRLIYFSYDVKMKEKGDIPEGYSVSREKKERFSLILESASTNQTSMYLCASSSGQDKQETQYFGPGTRLLVL.

The V and J genes are TRBV7-2 and TRBJ2-1; 14 nucleotides agree with TRBD2. The CDR3 runs 15 residues. Germline V CDR1 and CDR2: SGHTA, FQGNSA. J gave up 8 bases and V 5 bases, and 5 bases lay outside the gene matches. CDR3 region: CASSGGTSGSHEQFF. The CDR3 region has the DNA TGTGCCAGCAGCGGAGGGACTAGCGGGAGCCATGAGCAGTTCTTC.

This chain uses TRBV4-1 with TRBJ1-4; D unresolved. Germline lookup yields CDR1 MGHRA and CDR2 YSYEKL. The CDR3 is 13 amino acids. Trimming shortened V by 6 bases and J by 8 bases, and 13 bases separated the two germline ends. CDR3 nucleotide sequence: TGCGCCAGCAGTGTGACGACCGGGGAAAAACTGTTTTTT. This codes for CASSVTTGEKLFF.

CDR3 in DNA: TGTGCCAGCAGCTCGGGACCGGGACGCACCGGGGAGCTGTTTTTT. This encodes CASSSGPGRTGELFF. The chain links TRBV5-5 to TRBJ2-2, with D perhaps given as TRBD1 or TRBD2 (5 bases each). Germline loops: CDR1 SGHKS, CDR2 YYEKEE (reference sequence). V was trimmed by 3 bases and J by 4 bases, leaving 13 bases between them. There are 15 residues in the CDR3.

About this clonotype: At one end, the junction sequence differs from germline, possibly due to a read error. V is TRBV11-1 and J is TRBJ1-1; the match to TRBD1 covers 8 bases. Germline V gene lookup returns CDR1 SGHAT and CDR2 FQDESV (reference sequence). The CDR3 runs to 13 residues. The CDR3: CASTLGTGLEAFF. The CDR3 region has the DNA TGTGCCAGCACCTTAGGGACAGGCTTGGAAGCTTTCTTT. Full variable domain (missing parts from reference TRBV11-1 and TRBJ1-1): EAEVAQSPRYKITEKSQAVAFWCDPISGHATLYWYRQILGQGPELLVQFQDESVVDDSQLPKDRFSAERLKGVDSTLKIQPAELGDSAMYLCASTLGTGLEAFFGQGTRLTVV.

J is TRBJ1-1 and V is TRBV7-9; TRBD1 matches 7 bases. This CDR3 comprises 15 residues. The V gene's germline CDR1 is SEHNR and CDR2 FQNEAQ (reference sequence). After removal of 6 bases from V and 0 bases from J, the junction contained 7 bases not matched to a gene. The CDR3 DNA follows: TGTGCCAGCAGGTCCAGGGGGGGGATGAACACTGAAGCTTTCTTT. Translating gives CASRSRGGMNTEAFF. Looking up the rest from reference TRBV7-9 and TRBJ1-1 gives the full variable domain: DTGVSQNPRHKITKRGQNVTFRCDPISEHNRLYWYRQTLGQGPEFLTYFQNEAQLEKSRLLSDRFSAERPKGSFSTLEIQRTEQGDSAMYLCASRSRGGMNTEAFFGQGTRLTVV.

This clonotype showed up just once. The chain joins TRBV2 to TRBJ1-5, with 7 bases aligning to TRBD1. V gave up 5 bases and J gave up 6 bases; unmatched junction bases: 4. Germline V gene lookup returns CDR1 SNHLY and CDR2 FYNNEI. This CDR3 comprises 13 residues. CDR3 coding DNA: TGTGCCAGCAGTCGACAGGGCCCTCAGCCCCAGCATTTT. It translates to CASSRQGPQPQHF.

Remarks on this clonotype: One end of the junction varies from germline; a read error may be responsible. The chain employs TRBV7-2 and TRBJ2-3; D is perhaps TRBD1 or TRBD2 (7 bases each). The CDR3 sequence is 12 residues long. Germline CDR1 SGHTA, CDR2 FQGNSA. The DNA of the CDR3 is TGTGCCAGCAGCCCCAGGGGGGAGGGGGAGAATTTT. It yields the protein CASSPRGEGENF. Full variable domain (outside the CDR3, taken from reference TRBV7-2 and TRBJ2-3): GAGVSQSPSNKVTEKGKDVELRCDPISGHTALYWYRQSLGQGLEFLIYFQGNSAPDKSGLPSDRFSAERTGGSVSTLTIQRTQQEDSAVYLCASSPRGEGENFGPGTRLTVL.

The chain joins TRBV7-9 to TRBJ1-2; 8 nucleotides agree with TRBD1. V lost 3 bases, J lost 4 bases, and 4 bases stayed unmatched. The CDR3 is 14 amino acids. Germline V gene sequence: CDR1 SEHNR, CDR2 FQNEAQ (reference sequence). The DNA of the CDR3 is TGTGCCAGCAGCTTTGGACAGGGCCCCTATGGCTACACCTTC. It yields the protein CASSFGQGPYGYTF.

The V gene is TRBV6-1, the J gene TRBJ2-7, with 8 bases identical to TRBD1. Germline CDR1 and CDR2: MNHNS and SASEGT. This CDR3 is built from 15 residues. Losses at the gene ends were 3 bases for V and 4 bases for J; bases not matched to a gene: 8. The CDR3 sequence: CASSEVEDRVYEQYF. CDR3 coding DNA: TGTGCCAGCAGTGAGGTAGAGGACAGGGTTTACGAGCAGTACTTC.

CDR3 loop: CASSPPGVETQYF. The CDR3 bases are TGTGCCAGCAGCCCCCCGGGAGTAGAGACCCAGTACTTC. This sequence joins TRBV3-1 and TRBJ2-5, with D possibly matching TRBD2 (6 bases). V was trimmed by 4 bases and J by 4 bases, leaving 10 bases between them. CDR1 is LGHDT, CDR2 YNNKEL, per germline (reference sequence). CDR3 length: 13 residues.

J is TRBJ2-7 and V is TRBV28; maybe TRBD1 (5 bases). Germline V gives CDR1 MDHEN, CDR2 SYDVKM. V lost 7 bases and J 2 bases, leaving 9 bases between the germline ends. This CDR3 region has 12 residues. The CDR3 loop is CASKKGPYEQYF. For the CDR3, the DNA is TGTGCCAGCAAGAAGGGGCCCTACGAGCAGTACTTC.

The rearrangement uses TRBV5-6 and TRBJ1-2; D call uncertain. The germline V gene encodes CDR1 SGHDT and CDR2 YYEEEE. Trimming took off 4 bases at V and 1 base at J, with 11 bases between the two ends. The CDR3 consists of 14 residues. The CDR3 DNA is TGTGCCAGCAGCAGCCGGGTCCTTAACTATGGCTACACCTTC. It codes for CASSSRVLNYGYTF.

DNA of the CDR3: TGTGCCATCGCTACCCGGACTAGCCCTGCCGGTGAGCAGTTCTTC. Encoded protein: CAIATRTSPAGEQFF. The chain has TRBV10-3 and TRBJ2-1; 8 nucleotides agree with TRBD2. Per germline, CDR1 ENHRY and CDR2 SYGVKD. This CDR3 spans 15 amino acids. Trimming at V came to 8 bases and at J to 9 bases, leaving 15 bases not matched to a gene.

V is TRBV3-1 and J is TRBJ1-1; tentative D call: TRBD1 (6 bases). V was trimmed by 5 bases and J by 1 base, leaving 11 bases between them. Germline lookup yields CDR1 LGHDT and CDR2 YNNKEL (reference sequence). CDR3 length equals 14 residues. The CDR3 loop reads CASSAAGANTEAFF. CDR3 DNA: TGTGCCAGCAGCGCGGCGGGGGCGAACACTGAAGCTTTCTTT. Looking up the rest from reference TRBV3-1 and TRBJ1-1 gives the full variable domain: DTAVSQTPKYLVTQMGNDKSIKCEQNLGHDTMYWYKQDSKKFLKIMFSYNNKELIINETVPNRFSPKSPDKAHLNLHINSLELGDSAVYFCASSAAGANTEAFFGQGTRLTVV.

The rearrangement links TRBV20-1 to TRBJ2-1, with D hard to call. V gave up 1 base and J gave up 7 bases, with 5 bases separating them. CDR1 is DFQATT and CDR2 is SNEGSKA in the germline V gene (reference sequence). The CDR3 length is 11 residues. The CDR3 DNA reads TGCAGTGCTAGAGGCTGGAATGAGCAGTTCTTC. Amino acid sequence: CSARGWNEQFF.

The chain links TRBV5-1 to TRBJ2-2; a possible D gene is TRBD1 (6 bases). Germline loops: CDR1 SGHRS, CDR2 YFSETQ. V lost 2 bases to trimming and J lost 2 bases, with 10 bases between them. The CDR3 contains 15 residues. CDR3 coding DNA: TGCGCCAGCAGCTTCGTGGGGGCAAACACCGGGGAGCTGTTTTTT. It is translated as CASSFVGANTGELFF.

This CDR3 reads CRVGQGRCNQPQHF. CDR3 in DNA: TGCAGAGTCGGACAGGGTCGGTGCAATCAGCCCCAGCATTTT. The genes are TRBV29-1 and TRBJ1-5; 8 bases are a match to TRBD1. CDR3 length: 14 residues. Germline values: CDR1 SQVTM, CDR2 ANQGSEA.

The CDR3 DNA follows: TGTGCCAGCAGTCGACAGAGGAACACTGAAGCTTTCTTT. This gives the protein CASSRQRNTEAFF. This rearrangement joins TRBV12-3 or TRBV12-4 to TRBJ1-1, with D tentatively TRBD1 (5 bases). There are 13 residues in the CDR3. The germline V and J ends were trimmed by 5 bases and 1 base, with 8 bases remaining between them.

J is TRBJ1-5 and V is TRBV7-8; D call uncertain. This CDR3 has 15 amino acids. V lost 1 base and J 6 bases, leaving 13 bases between the germline ends. Germline loops: CDR1 SGHVS, CDR2 FQNEAQ. The CDR3 DNA is TGTGCCAGCAGCTTAGGCGGGGTTGAGGGTCAGCCCCAGCATTTT. Amino acid sequence: CASSLGGVEGQPQHF. Using reference TRBV7-8 and TRBJ1-5 for the parts outside the CDR3, the full variable domain is GAGVSQSPRYKVAKRGQDVALRCDPISGHVSLFWYQQALGQGPEFLTYFQNEAQLDKSGLPSDRFFAERPEGSVSTLKIQRTQQEDSAVYLCASSLGGVEGQPQHFGDGTRLSIL.

The chain employs TRBV28 and TRBJ1-2; D ambiguous. This CDR3 comprises 14 residues. The germline CDR1 and CDR2 sequences are MDHEN and SYDVKM. Trimming cost V 10 bases and J 5 bases, with 20 bases left between them. CDR3 nucleotides: TGTGCCACCTTGGGAGGGTCGGTTGCATATGGCTACACCTTC. Translation gives CATLGGSVAYGYTF.